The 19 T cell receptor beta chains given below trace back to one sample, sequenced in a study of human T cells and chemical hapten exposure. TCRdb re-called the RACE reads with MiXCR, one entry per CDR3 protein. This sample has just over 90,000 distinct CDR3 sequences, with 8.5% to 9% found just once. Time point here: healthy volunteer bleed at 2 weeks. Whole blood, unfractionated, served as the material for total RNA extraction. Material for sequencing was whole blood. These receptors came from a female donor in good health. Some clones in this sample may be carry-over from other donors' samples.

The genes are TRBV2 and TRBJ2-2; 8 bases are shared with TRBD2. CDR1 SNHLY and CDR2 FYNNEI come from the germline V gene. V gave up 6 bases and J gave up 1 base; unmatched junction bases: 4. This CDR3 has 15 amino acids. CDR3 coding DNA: TGTGCCAGCAGGCTTAGCGGGAAGAACACCGGGGAGCTGTTTTTT. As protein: CASRLSGKNTGELFF.

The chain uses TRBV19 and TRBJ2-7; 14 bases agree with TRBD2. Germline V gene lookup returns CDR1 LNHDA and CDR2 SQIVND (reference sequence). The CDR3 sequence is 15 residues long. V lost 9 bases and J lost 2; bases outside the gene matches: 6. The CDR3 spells CASRAGLAGAYEQYF. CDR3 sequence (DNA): TGTGCCAGCAGGGCGGGACTAGCGGGGGCCTACGAGCAGTACTTC.

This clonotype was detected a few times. CDR3 bases: TGTGCCAGCAGTTACGCCGACATCCCCTCTGGAAACACCATATATTTT. Amino acids: CASSYADIPSGNTIYF. V usage is TRBV6-6 and J usage is TRBJ1-3; D gene ambiguous. Trimming cost V 2 bases and J 0 bases, with 11 bases left between them. CDR3 length equals 16 residues. In germline, CDR1 is MNHNY, CDR2 SVGAGI (reference sequence).

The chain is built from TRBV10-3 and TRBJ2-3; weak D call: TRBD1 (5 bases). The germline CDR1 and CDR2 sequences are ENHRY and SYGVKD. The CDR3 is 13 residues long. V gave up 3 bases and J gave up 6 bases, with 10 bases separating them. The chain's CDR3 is CAISDREWDTQYF. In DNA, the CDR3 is TGTGCCATCAGTGACAGGGAATGGGATACGCAGTATTTT.

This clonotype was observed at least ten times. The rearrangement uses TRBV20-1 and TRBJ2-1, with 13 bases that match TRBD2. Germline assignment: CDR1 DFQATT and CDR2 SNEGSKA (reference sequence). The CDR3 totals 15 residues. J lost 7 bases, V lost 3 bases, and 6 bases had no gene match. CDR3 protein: CSARGTSGMVNEQFF. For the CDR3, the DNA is TGCAGTGCTAGGGGGACTAGCGGGATGGTTAATGAGCAGTTCTTC.

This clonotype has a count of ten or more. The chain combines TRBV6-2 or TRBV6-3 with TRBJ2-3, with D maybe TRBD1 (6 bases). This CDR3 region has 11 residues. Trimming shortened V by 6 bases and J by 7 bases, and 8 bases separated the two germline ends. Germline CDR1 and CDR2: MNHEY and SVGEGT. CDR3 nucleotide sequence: TGTGCCAGCAGCGGGACAAATACGCAGTATTTT. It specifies CASSGTNTQYF.

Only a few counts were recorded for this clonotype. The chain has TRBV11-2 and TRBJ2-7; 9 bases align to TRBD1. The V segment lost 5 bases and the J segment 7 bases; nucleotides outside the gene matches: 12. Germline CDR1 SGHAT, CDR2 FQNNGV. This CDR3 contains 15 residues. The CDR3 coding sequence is TGTGCCAGCAGCCCAGTACAGGGGGCTTCGAGGGAGCAGTACTTC. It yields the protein CASSPVQGASREQYF.

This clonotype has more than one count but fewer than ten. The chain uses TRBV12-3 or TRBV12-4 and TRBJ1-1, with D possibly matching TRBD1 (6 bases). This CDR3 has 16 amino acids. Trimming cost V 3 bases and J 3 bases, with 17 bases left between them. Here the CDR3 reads CASSLGAGTGHTEAFF. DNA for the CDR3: TGTGCCAGCAGTTTGGGGGCCGGGACTGGCCACACTGAAGCTTTCTTT.

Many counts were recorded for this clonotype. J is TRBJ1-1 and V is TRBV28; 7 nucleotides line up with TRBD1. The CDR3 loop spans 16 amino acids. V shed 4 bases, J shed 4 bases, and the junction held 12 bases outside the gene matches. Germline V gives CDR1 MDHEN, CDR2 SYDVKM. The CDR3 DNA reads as TGTGCCAGCAGTTACGGAGGAGGGGGCGTCGGCACTGAAGCTTTCTTT. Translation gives CASSYGGGGVGTEAFF.

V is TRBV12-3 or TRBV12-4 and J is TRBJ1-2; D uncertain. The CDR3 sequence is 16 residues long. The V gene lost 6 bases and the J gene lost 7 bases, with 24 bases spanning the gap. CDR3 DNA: TGTGCCAGCAGCCCCACGAAGGGCGACACCATTCCTGGCTACACCTTC. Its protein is CASSPTKGDTIPGYTF.

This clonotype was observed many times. DNA of the CDR3: TGCGCCAGCAGCCCTGGACAGGGTCCTTATGGCTACACCTTC. Its translation is CASSPGQGPYGYTF. The gene calls are TRBV10-2 and TRBJ1-2; 8 bases are shared with TRBD1. The CDR3 consists of 14 residues. V lost 6 bases, J lost 5 bases, and 8 bases stayed unmatched. Germline CDR1 is WSHSY and CDR2 is SAAADI.

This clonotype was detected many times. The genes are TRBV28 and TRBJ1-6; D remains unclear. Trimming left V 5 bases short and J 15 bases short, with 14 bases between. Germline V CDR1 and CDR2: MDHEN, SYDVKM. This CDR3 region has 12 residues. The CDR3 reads CASSPSTRVLHF. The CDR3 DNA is TGTGCCAGCAGTCCATCAACCAGAGTCCTCCACTTT.

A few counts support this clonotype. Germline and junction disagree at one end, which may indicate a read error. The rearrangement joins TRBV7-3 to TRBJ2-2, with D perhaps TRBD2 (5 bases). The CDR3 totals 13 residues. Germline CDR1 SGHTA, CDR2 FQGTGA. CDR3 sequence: CASSSTNTGELFF. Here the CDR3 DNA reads TGTGCCAGCAGCTCAACGAACACCGGGGAGTTGTTTTTT.

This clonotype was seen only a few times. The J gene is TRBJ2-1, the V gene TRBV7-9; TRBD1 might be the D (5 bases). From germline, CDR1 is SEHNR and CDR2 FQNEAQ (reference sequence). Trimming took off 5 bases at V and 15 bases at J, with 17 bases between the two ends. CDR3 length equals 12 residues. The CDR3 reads CASSPEDPRGFF. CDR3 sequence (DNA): TGTGCCAGCAGCCCTGAGGACCCTAGGGGGTTCTTC.

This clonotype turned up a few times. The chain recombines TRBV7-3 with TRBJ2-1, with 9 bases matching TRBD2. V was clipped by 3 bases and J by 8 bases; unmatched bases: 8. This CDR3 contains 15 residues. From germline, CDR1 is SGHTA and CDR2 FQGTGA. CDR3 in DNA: TGTGCCAGCAGCTTTAGCGGGAGCCAGGGCGATGAGCAGTTCTTC. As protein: CASSFSGSQGDEQFF.

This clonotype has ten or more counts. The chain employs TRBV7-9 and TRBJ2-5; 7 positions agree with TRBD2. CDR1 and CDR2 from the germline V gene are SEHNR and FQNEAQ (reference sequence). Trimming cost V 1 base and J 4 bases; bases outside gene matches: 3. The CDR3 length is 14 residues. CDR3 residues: CASSLGLAGETQYF. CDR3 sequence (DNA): TGTGCCAGCAGCTTAGGATTAGCGGGAGAGACCCAGTACTTC. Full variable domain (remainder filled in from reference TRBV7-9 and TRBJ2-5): DTGVSQNPRHKITKRGQNVTFRCDPISEHNRLYWYRQTLGQGPEFLTYFQNEAQLEKSRLLSDRFSAERPKGSFSTLEIQRTEQGDSAMYLCASSLGLAGETQYFGPGTRLLVL.

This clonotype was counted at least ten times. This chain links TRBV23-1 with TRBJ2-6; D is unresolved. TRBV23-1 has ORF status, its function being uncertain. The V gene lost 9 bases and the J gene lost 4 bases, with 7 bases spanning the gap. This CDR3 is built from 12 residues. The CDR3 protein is CARTQGANVLTF. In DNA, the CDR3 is TGCGCCAGAACCCAGGGGGCCAACGTCCTGACTTTC.

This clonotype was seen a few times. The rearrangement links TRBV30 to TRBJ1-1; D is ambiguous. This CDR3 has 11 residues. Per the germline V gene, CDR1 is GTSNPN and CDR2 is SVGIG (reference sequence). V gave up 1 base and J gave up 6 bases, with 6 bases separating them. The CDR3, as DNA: TGTGCCTGGAGTGCTTTCGCTGAAGCTTTCTTT. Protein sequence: CAWSAFAEAFF.

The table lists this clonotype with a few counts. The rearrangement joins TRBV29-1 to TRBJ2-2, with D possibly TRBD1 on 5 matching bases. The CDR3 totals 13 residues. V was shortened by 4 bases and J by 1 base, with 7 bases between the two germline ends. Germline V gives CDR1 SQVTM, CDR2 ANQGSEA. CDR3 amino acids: CSVVGLNTGELFF. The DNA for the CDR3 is TGCAGCGTTGTGGGGCTGAACACCGGGGAGCTGTTTTTT.